Presented here are 15 T cell receptor beta chains from one specimen sequenced in a study of T cells after yellow fever vaccination. TCRdb re-called the 5' RACE reads with MiXCR, one entry per CDR3 protein. The sample yields a few hundred thousand distinct CDR3 sequences, 8.5% to 10% seen once. Specimen: CD4+ T cells sorted from PBMCs, collected 5 days after the yellow fever booster vaccination. All receptors come from a man between 18 and 35 years old who received the YFV17D yellow fever vaccine.

This clonotype has at least ten counts. The J gene is TRBJ2-1, the V gene TRBV11-2, with TRBD2 identical over 9 bases. CDR1 and CDR2 (germline): SGHAT, FQNNGV. V dropped 3 bases and J dropped 0; count of bases not matched to a gene: 12. CDR3 length: 19 residues. The CDR3 protein is CASSFRVGGSGGSYNEQFF. DNA for the CDR3: TGTGCCAGCAGCTTTAGGGTGGGGGGTAGCGGGGGCTCCTACAATGAGCAGTTCTTC. Combining the CDR3 with reference TRBV11-2 and TRBJ2-1 gives the whole variable domain EAGVAQSPRYKIIEKRQSVAFWCNPISGHATLYWYQQILGQGPKLLIQFQNNGVVDDSQLPKDRFSAERLKGVDSTLKIQPAKLEDSAVYLCASSFRVGGSGGSYNEQFFGPGTRLTVL.

This clonotype occurred a few times. The DNA for the CDR3 is TGTGCCAGCAGCGTTCGGGCCTCACAAGAGACCCAGTACTTC. This codes for CASSVRASQETQYF. This rearrangement joins TRBV9 to TRBJ2-5; D not resolved. The CDR3 covers 14 residues. The V end lost 2 bases, the J end lost 2 bases, and 10 bases lay between the germline ends. Germline V gene data show CDR1 as SGDLS and CDR2 as YYNGEE. The variable domain in full, with the rest retrieved from reference TRBV9 and TRBJ2-5, is DSGVTQTPKHLITATGQRVTLRCSPRSGDLSVYWYQQSLDQGLQFLIQYYNGEERAKGNILERFSAQQFPDLHSELNLSSLELGDSALYFCASSVRASQETQYFGPGTRLLVL.

This clonotype has more than one count but fewer than ten. This sequence joins TRBV10-1 and TRBJ2-4; 8 bases map to TRBD1. This CDR3 contains 17 residues. V was pared by 3 bases and J by 7 bases, with 14 bases of the junction left unmatched. Looked up from germline, CDR1 is WNHNN and CDR2 is SYGVQD (reference sequence). CDR3 in DNA: TGCGCCAGCAGTGAAGCCGACAGGGGTGGTTTGTTCAACATTCAGTACTTC. This encodes CASSEADRGGLFNIQYF.

The rearrangement uses TRBV7-9 and TRBJ2-7; possibly TRBD1 for D (6 bases). Trimming cost V 1 base and J 5 bases, with 15 bases left between them. The CDR3 contains 15 residues. Per the germline V gene, CDR1 is SEHNR and CDR2 is FQNEAQ (reference sequence). CDR3 protein: CASSLGTVPSHEQYV. As DNA, the CDR3 is TGTGCCAGCAGCTTAGGGACAGTCCCTTCGCACGAGCAGTACGTC.

V and J are TRBV7-8 and TRBJ1-3; 10 nucleotides line up with TRBD1. CDR1 is SGHVS and CDR2 is FQNEAQ in the germline V gene. The CDR3 covers 14 residues. The junction had 2 bases not matched to a gene; V was cut back by 1 base and J by 8 bases. In DNA form, the CDR3 reads TGTGCCAGCAGCTTAGGGACAGGGGGATACACCATATATTTT. As protein: CASSLGTGGYTIYF.

A few counts support this clonotype. The chain's CDR3 is CASRETGGNGYEQYF. The CDR3 region has the DNA TGTGCCAGCAGAGAGACAGGGGGGAATGGCTACGAGCAGTACTTC. The genes are TRBV6-6 and TRBJ2-7, with TRBD1 identical over 9 bases. V shed 6 bases, J shed 3 bases, and the junction held 9 bases outside the gene matches. The CDR3 sequence is 15 residues long. Germline V lookup: CDR1 MNHNY, CDR2 SVGAGI (reference sequence).

V and J are TRBV6-5 and TRBJ2-5; D is ambiguous. The CDR3 loop spans 10 amino acids. CDR1 is MNHEY, CDR2 SVGAGI, per germline. V lost 7 bases to trimming and J lost 5 bases, with 5 bases between them. Here the CDR3 DNA reads TGTGCCAGCACTGGGGAGACCCAGTACTTC. Amino acid sequence: CASTGETQYF.

This chain links TRBV7-3 with TRBJ2-3; possibly TRBD1 for D (5 bases). The CDR3 extends over 14 amino acids. CDR1 is SGHTA and CDR2 is FQGTGA in the germline V gene. The ends were cut back, 1 base at V and 8 bases at J, with 13 bases in the middle. CDR3 residues: CASSLRQGGGTQYF. The DNA for the CDR3 is TGTGCCAGCAGCTTAAGGCAGGGCGGCGGTACGCAGTATTTT.

There are a few counts of this clonotype. This chain links TRBV5-1 with TRBJ1-3, with D perhaps TRBD1 (6 bases). The germline V gene encodes CDR1 SGHRS and CDR2 YFSETQ. V shed 4 bases and J shed 3 bases, with 17 bases lying between them. The CDR3 sequence is 16 residues long. This CDR3 reads CASSTGGTGHGNTIYF. In nucleotides, the CDR3 is TGCGCCAGCAGCACCGGAGGCACAGGGCATGGAAACACCATATATTTT. Using reference TRBV5-1 and TRBJ1-3 for the parts outside the CDR3, the full variable domain is KAGVTQTPRYLIKTRGQQVTLSCSPISGHRSVSWYQQTPGQGLQFLFEYFSETQRNKGNFPGRFSGRQFSNSRSEMNVSTLELGDSALYLCASSTGGTGHGNTIYFGEGSWLTVV.

This clonotype showed up just a few times. The V and J genes are TRBV7-9 and TRBJ2-4, with 8 bases that match TRBD2. CDR1 SEHNR and CDR2 FQNEAQ come from the germline V gene (reference sequence). V shed 2 bases and J 8 bases; nucleotides not matched to a gene: 11. The CDR3 has 16 amino acids. CDR3 nucleotide sequence: TGTGCCAGCAGCTTACCTGCGGGGGGCCCCCGGGACATTCAGTACTTC. Protein: CASSLPAGGPRDIQYF.

This clonotype was detected only a few times. This chain links TRBV6-6 with TRBJ1-1, with no clear D. The CDR3 has 12 amino acids. Trimming took off 2 bases at V and 8 bases at J, with 9 bases between the two ends. The germline CDR1 and CDR2 sequences are MNHNY and SVGAGI (reference sequence). CDR3 nucleotide sequence: TGTGCCAGCAGTTACAAGGCACCAGAAGCTTTCTTT. Protein: CASSYKAPEAFF.

A remark on this clonotype: This may come from a read error, since a much larger clone is one base off. The chain uses TRBV7-3 and TRBJ2-3; 8 bases line up with TRBD1. Germline V gives CDR1 SGHTA, CDR2 FQGTGA. J was trimmed by 6 bases and V by 3 bases; bases with no gene match: 2. CDR3 length equals 13 residues. The CDR3 DNA reads TGTGCCAGCAGCTTTACAGGGGGGGATACGCAGTATTTT. Translation: CASSFTGGDTQYF.

This clonotype was found many times. The CDR3 loop reads CASILVDRQGLPRETQYF. The CDR3 nucleotides read TGTGCCAGCATCCTAGTCGATAGGCAGGGGCTCCCCCGAGAGACCCAGTACTTC. This sequence joins TRBV7-9 and TRBJ2-5, with D tentatively TRBD1 (6 bases). Per germline, CDR1 SEHNR and CDR2 FQNEAQ (reference sequence). This CDR3 contains 18 residues. V was cut by 7 bases and J by 4 bases, with 28 bases left in between.

The table lists this clonotype with a few counts. The chain uses TRBV6-5 and TRBJ1-2; 8 bases match TRBD1. This CDR3 has 13 residues. Looked up from germline, CDR1 is MNHEY and CDR2 is SVGAGI. Germline trimming cut 6 bases from V and 5 bases from J; bases unmatched to any gene: 5. CDR3 sequence reads: CASRGTGGYGYTF. The CDR3 DNA is TGTGCCAGCAGGGGTACAGGGGGTTATGGCTACACCTTC.

The chain employs TRBV6-1 and TRBJ1-1; D call uncertain. Deletions cut 4 bases from V and 1 base from J, with 13 bases between. The CDR3 is made up of 15 amino acids. From germline, CDR1 is MNHNS and CDR2 SASEGT. CDR3 residues: CASSVSDPENTEAFF. The CDR3 region has the DNA TGTGCCAGCAGTGTTTCGGACCCGGAGAACACTGAAGCTTTCTTT.